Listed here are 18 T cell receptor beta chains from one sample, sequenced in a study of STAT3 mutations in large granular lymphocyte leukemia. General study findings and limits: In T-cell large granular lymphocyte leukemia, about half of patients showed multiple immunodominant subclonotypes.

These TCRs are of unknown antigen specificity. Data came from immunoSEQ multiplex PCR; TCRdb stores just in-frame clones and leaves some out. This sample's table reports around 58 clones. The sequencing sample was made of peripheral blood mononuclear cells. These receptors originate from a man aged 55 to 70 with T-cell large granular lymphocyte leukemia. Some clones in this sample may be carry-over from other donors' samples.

CDR3 sequence reads: CASSESAGQTYEQYF. For the CDR3, the DNA is TGCGCCAGCAGTGAGTCGGCGGGACAGACCTACGAGCAGTACTTC. V usage is TRBV10-2 and J usage is TRBJ2-7; D is perhaps TRBD1 (7 bases). V lost 0 bases, J lost 2 bases, and 11 bases lay in between. Germline V gene sequence: CDR1 WSHSY, CDR2 SAAADI. This CDR3 spans 15 amino acids.

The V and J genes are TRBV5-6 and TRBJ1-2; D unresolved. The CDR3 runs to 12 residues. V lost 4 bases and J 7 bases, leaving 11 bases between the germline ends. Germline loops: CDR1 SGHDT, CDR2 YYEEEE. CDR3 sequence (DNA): TGTGCCAGCAGCCCGGACCTCTCTGGCTACACCTTC. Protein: CASSPDLSGYTF.

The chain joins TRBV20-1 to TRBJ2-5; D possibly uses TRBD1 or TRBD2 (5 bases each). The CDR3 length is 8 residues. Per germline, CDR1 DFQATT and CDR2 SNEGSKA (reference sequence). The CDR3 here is CRSGHKYF. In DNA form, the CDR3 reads TGCAGAAGCGGACACAAGTACTTC.

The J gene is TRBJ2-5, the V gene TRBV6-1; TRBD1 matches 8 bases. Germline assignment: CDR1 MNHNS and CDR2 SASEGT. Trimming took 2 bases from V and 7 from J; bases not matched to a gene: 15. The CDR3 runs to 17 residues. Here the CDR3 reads CASSEMGQDRRGRTQYF. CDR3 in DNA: TGTGCCAGCAGTGAAATGGGACAGGACCGCCGGGGTAGGACCCAGTACTTC.

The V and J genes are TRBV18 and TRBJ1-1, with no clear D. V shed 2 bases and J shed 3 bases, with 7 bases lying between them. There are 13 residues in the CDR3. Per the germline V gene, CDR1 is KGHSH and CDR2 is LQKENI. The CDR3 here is CASSPGVDTEAFF. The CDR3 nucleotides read TGTGCCAGCTCACCAGGGGTAGACACTGAAGCTTTCTTT. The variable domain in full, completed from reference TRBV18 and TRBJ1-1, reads NAGVMQNPRHLVRRRGQEARLRCSPMKGHSHVYWYRQLPEEGLKFMVYLQKENIIDESGMPKERFSAEFPKEGPSILRIQQVVRGDSAAYFCASSPGVDTEAFFGQGTRLTVV.

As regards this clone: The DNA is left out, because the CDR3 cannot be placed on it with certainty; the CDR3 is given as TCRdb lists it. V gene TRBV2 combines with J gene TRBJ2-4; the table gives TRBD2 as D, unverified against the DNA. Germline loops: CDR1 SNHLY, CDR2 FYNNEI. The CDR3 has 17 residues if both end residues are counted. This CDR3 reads CASILAQGRGAKNIQYF.

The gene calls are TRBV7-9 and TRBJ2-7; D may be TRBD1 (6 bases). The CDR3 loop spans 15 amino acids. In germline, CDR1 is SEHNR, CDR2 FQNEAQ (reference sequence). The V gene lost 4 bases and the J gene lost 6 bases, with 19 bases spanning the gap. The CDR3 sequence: CASSYAQGIDGEQYF. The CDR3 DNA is TGTGCCAGCAGCTATGCACAGGGAATAGATGGCGAGCAGTACTTC.

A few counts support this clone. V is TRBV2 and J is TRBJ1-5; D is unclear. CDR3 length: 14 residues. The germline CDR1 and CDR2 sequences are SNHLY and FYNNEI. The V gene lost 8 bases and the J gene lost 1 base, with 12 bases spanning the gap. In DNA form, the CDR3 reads TGTGCCAGCGGGAGTTCGGGAAGCAATCAGCCCCAGCATTTT. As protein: CASGSSGSNQPQHF.

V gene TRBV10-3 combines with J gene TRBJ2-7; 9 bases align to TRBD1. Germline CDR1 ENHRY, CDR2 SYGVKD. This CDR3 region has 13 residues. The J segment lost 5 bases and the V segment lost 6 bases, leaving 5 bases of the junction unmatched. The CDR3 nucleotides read TGTGCCATCAGAGGGACAGGGAGTGACGAGCAGTACGTC. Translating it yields CAIRGTGSDEQYV.

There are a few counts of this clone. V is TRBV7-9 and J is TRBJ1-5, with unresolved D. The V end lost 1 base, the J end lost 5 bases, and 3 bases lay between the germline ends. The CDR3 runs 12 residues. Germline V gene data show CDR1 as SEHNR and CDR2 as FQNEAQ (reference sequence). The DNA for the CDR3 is TGTGCCAGCAGCTTAGATCATCAGCCCCAGCATTTT. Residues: CASSLDHQPQHF.

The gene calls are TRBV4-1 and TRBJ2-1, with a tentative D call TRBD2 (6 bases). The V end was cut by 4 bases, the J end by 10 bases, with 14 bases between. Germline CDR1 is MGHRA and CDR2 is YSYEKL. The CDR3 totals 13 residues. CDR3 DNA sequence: TGCGCCAGCAGCCCCCTGACTAGTAAGGAGCAGTTCTTC. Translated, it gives CASSPLTSKEQFF.

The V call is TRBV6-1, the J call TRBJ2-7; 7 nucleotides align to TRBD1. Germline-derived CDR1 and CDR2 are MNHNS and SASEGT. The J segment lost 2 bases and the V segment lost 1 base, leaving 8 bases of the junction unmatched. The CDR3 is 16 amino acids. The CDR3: CASSEEGLGQTYEQYF. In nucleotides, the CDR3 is TGTGCCAGCAGTGAAGAGGGTTTGGGACAGACCTACGAGCAGTACTTC.

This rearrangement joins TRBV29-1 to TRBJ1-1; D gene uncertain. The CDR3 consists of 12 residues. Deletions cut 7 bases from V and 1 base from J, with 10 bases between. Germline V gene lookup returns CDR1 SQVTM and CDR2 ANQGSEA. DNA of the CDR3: TGCAGCGGGCGTCTTTCGAACACTGAAGCTTTCTTT. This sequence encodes CSGRLSNTEAFF.

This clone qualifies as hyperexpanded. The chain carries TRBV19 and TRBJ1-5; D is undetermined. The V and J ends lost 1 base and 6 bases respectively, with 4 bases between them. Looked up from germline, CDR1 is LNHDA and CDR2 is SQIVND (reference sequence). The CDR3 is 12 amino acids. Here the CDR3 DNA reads TGTGCCAGTAGTATAGGGATTCAGCCCCAGCATTTT. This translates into CASSIGIQPQHF.

CDR3 sequence reads: CSVEGGTGKANTIYF. CDR3 coding DNA: TGCAGCGTTGAAGGGGGGACAGGGAAGGCGAACACCATATATTTT. The rearrangement joins TRBV29-1 to TRBJ1-3; TRBD1 matches at 9 bases. This CDR3 contains 15 residues. The germline CDR1 and CDR2 sequences are SQVTM and ANQGSEA. Trimming removed 1 base from V and 7 bases from J; junction bases left unmatched: 8.

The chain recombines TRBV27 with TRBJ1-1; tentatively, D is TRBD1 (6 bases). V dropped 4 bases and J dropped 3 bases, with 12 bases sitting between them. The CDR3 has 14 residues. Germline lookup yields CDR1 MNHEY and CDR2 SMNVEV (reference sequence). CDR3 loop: CASSWGGGYTEAFF. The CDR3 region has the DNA TGTGCCAGCAGTTGGGGGGGCGGGTACACTGAAGCTTTCTTT.

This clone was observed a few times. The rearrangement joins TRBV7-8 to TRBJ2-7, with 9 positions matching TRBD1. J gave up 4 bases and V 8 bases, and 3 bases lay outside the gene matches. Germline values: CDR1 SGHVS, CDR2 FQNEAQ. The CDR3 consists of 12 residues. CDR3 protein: CASLGQGYEQYF. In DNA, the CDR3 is TGTGCCAGCCTCGGACAGGGGTACGAGCAGTACTTC.

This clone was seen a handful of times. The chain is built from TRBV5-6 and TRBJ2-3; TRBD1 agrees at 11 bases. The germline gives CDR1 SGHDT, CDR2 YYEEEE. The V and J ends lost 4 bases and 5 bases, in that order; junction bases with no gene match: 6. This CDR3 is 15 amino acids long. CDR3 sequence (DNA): TGTGCCAGCAGCCCTCCGGGACAGGGGGGAGATACGCAGTATTTT. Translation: CASSPPGQGGDTQYF. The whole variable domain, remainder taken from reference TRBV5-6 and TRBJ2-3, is DAGVTQSPTHLIKTRGQQVTLRCSPKSGHDTVSWYQQALGQGPQFIFQYYEEEERQRGNFPDRFSGHQFPNYSSELNVNALLLGDSALYLCASSPPGQGGDTQYFGPGTRLTVL.